This T cell receptor (beta chain) was identified during a study of blood T cells in healthy people across ages. General observations from the study: It was found that TCR beta diversity correlated strongly with the percentage of naive T cells. More naive CD4+ cells and higher diversity were found in long-lived than in aged donors.

Comment on this clonotype: As yet, its antigen is unknown.

Next came a second PCR, run for roughly 7 to 12 cycles, which used a sample-barcoded 5' primer along with a J-beta primer mix. TCRdb re-called the 5' RACE reads through MiXCR, storing one row per CDR3 protein. The profile covers 1.2 million to 1.5 million distinct CDR3 sequences, with approximately 63% appearing a single time and 6.5% to 8.5% taken by the ten largest. There are 15 residues in the CDR3. CDR1 is SGHDT, CDR2 YYEEEE, per germline. With 2 bases removed from V and 6 bases from J, the gap between germline ends came to 15 bases. The sequence was obtained from a man between 18 and 35 years old in good health. The genes are TRBV5-6 and TRBJ1-5; possibly TRBD1 for D (5 bases). Sequencing was done on a sample of blood. The CDR3 region is CASSFWGRLGQPQHF. The CDR3 coding sequence is TGTGCCAGCAGCTTCTGGGGGAGACTTGGTCAGCCCCAGCATTTT.